The 14 T cell receptor beta chains listed next were all sequenced from one sample in a study of Tregs in tolerant kidney transplant recipients. After more than five days with irradiated graft donor PBMCs, CFSE-labeled recipient PBMCs were FACS-sorted. Their target antigens are unknown. Sequencing used immunoSEQ multiplex PCR; TCRdb keeps in-frame clones, though not all of them. This table has 15,000 to 19,000 clones, around 50% appearing once. Sample: CD4+ T cells from blood cultured with allogeneic cells, taken before the transplant. These receptor sequences come from a human patient who received a combined kidney and bone marrow transplant.

The chain recombines TRBV4-3 with TRBJ2-1, with 10 positions matching TRBD2. The trim removed 4 bases at V and 1 base at J, leaving 10 bases unmatched. The length of the CDR3 is 18 residues. Germline V gene data show CDR1 as LGHNA and CDR2 as YSLEER. The chain's CDR3 is CASSRSSSGGWSYNEQFF. CDR3 DNA: TGCGCCAGCAGCCGAAGTAGTAGCGGGGGGTGGTCCTACAATGAGCAGTTCTTC.

This clone was counted a few times. This chain joins TRBV6-5 and TRBJ1-2; possible D gene TRBD1, 5 bases. This CDR3 has 13 residues. Germline CDR1 and CDR2: MNHEY and SVGAGI. The V end was cut by 3 bases, the J end by 4 bases, with 9 bases between. The CDR3 protein is CASSYRGTYGYTF. The CDR3 coding sequence is TGTGCCAGCAGTTATCGGGGGACCTATGGCTACACCTTC.

The gene calls are TRBV10-3 and TRBJ2-7, with 8 bases aligning to TRBD1. V was clipped by 4 bases and J by 4 bases; unmatched bases: 12. The CDR3 loop spans 16 amino acids. Per the germline V gene, CDR1 is ENHRY and CDR2 is SYGVKD. The CDR3, as DNA: TGTGCCATCAGTGGGGCTCCAGGGGGCGCGCGGTACGAGCAGTACTTC. Translated: CAISGAPGGARYEQYF.

The chain has TRBV5-1 and TRBJ2-3; D gene uncertain. CDR1 SGHRS and CDR2 YFSETQ come from the germline V gene. V dropped 4 bases and J dropped 2 bases, with 14 bases sitting between them. This CDR3 comprises 15 residues. The CDR3 DNA follows: TGCGCCAGCAGCCCCGGCCCGACTGACACAGATACGCAGTATTTT. Protein product: CASSPGPTDTDTQYF.

The J gene is TRBJ2-2, the V gene TRBV7-6; D is ambiguous. CDR1 and CDR2 from the germline V gene are SGHVS and FNYEAQ. The CDR3 length is 14 residues. Trimming pared 2 bases from V and 3 bases from J, leaving 7 bases between. CDR3 in amino acids: CASSLNPDTGELFF. The CDR3 region has the DNA TGTGCCAGCAGCTTAAACCCAGACACCGGGGAGCTGTTTTTT.

The chain joins TRBV19 to TRBJ2-7; a weak D match, TRBD1 (5 bases). Germline CDR1 reads LNHDA; CDR2 reads SQIVND (reference sequence). V lost 5 bases and J lost 3, with 17 bases in between. CDR3 length: 15 residues. CDR3 region: CASSPIFRGGYEQYF. The CDR3 nucleotides are TGTGCCAGTAGTCCGATTTTTAGGGGCGGCTACGAGCAGTACTTC.

This clone occurred once. The rearrangement uses TRBV28 and TRBJ1-3; a weak D match, TRBD1 (5 bases). The CDR3 spans 16 residues. Germline lookup yields CDR1 MDHEN and CDR2 SYDVKM. The V end was cut by 5 bases, the J end by 2 bases, with 16 bases between. The DNA for the CDR3 is TGTGCCAGCAGTCCCCGCCCGGGGGAAACTGGAAACACCATATATTTT. Encoded protein: CASSPRPGETGNTIYF.

The chain uses TRBV6-5 and TRBJ1-1, with D maybe TRBD1 (6 bases). This CDR3 spans 13 amino acids. Trimming shortened V by 5 bases and J by 4 bases, and 11 bases separated the two germline ends. Germline assignment: CDR1 MNHEY and CDR2 SVGAGI. CDR3 sequence reads: CASSRGGGTEAFF. DNA for the CDR3: TGTGCCAGCAGTCGGGGGGGCGGCACTGAAGCTTTCTTT.

The rearrangement links TRBV29-1 to TRBJ1-2; D is possibly TRBD1 (5 bases). The CDR3 is 12 amino acids. The V end lost 3 bases, the J end lost 2 bases, and 7 bases lay between the germline ends. Germline V CDR1 and CDR2: SQVTM, ANQGSEA. CDR3 amino acids: CSVESGNYGYTF. CDR3 in DNA: TGCAGCGTTGAGTCAGGGAACTATGGCTACACCTTC.

The CDR3 here is CASSVGVGAGVETQYF. As DNA, the CDR3 is TGTGCCAGCAGCGTAGGGGTGGGGGCTGGAGTGGAGACCCAGTACTTC. This sequence joins TRBV9 and TRBJ2-5; tentatively, D is TRBD1 (6 bases). This CDR3 has 16 amino acids. Germline V gene lookup returns CDR1 SGDLS and CDR2 YYNGEE. Trimming took off 0 bases at V and 5 bases at J, with 17 bases between the two ends.

This clone is a singleton in its sample. The chain joins TRBV5-1 to TRBJ2-3; D may be TRBD1 (5 bases). CDR1 SGHRS and CDR2 YFSETQ come from the germline V gene. Between the trimmed V and J ends, which lost 2 bases and 2 bases, there was a span of 12 bases. The CDR3 extends over 15 amino acids. CDR3 sequence: CASSFQGQLTDTQYF. In DNA, the CDR3 is TGCGCCAGCAGCTTTCAGGGCCAACTCACAGATACGCAGTATTTT. Looking up the rest from reference TRBV5-1 and TRBJ2-3 gives the full variable domain: KAGVTQTPRYLIKTRGQQVTLSCSPISGHRSVSWYQQTPGQGLQFLFEYFSETQRNKGNFPGRFSGRQFSNSRSEMNVSTLELGDSALYLCASSFQGQLTDTQYFGPGTRLTVL.

This chain uses TRBV9 with TRBJ1-1; a weak D match, TRBD1 (6 bases). CDR1 SGDLS and CDR2 YYNGEE come from the germline V gene. The CDR3 covers 14 residues. V dropped 0 bases and J dropped 3 bases, with 9 bases sitting between them. CDR3 coding DNA: TGTGCCAGCAGCGTAGGGACAGCGGACACTGAAGCTTTCTTT. Its protein is CASSVGTADTEAFF.

This clone has only a few counts. The gene calls are TRBV2 and TRBJ1-5; the D is unclear. V gave up 1 base and J gave up 6 bases, with 10 bases separating them. Germline CDR1 and CDR2: SNHLY and FYNNEI. The CDR3 totals 14 residues. In nucleotides, the CDR3 is TGTGCCAGCAGTGAAGGGCAGTCGGGTCAGCCCCAGCATTTT. Protein: CASSEGQSGQPQHF.

This clone was recorded a few times. The rearrangement uses TRBV6-9 and TRBJ2-7, with D perhaps matching TRBD2 (7 bases). CDR3 length: 15 residues. Germline values: CDR1 MNHGY, CDR2 SVAAGI. Trimming removed 7 bases from V and 0 bases from J, with 16 bases in between. In DNA, the CDR3 is TGTGCCAGCACCCCAGGCGGGGGCCTCTCCTACGAGCAGTACTTC. Protein product: CASTPGGGLSYEQYF.